These T cell receptor beta chains were read from a single sample in a study of pediatric ulcerative colitis. Here immunoSEQ multiplex PCR was the method, and the copy in TCRdb shows in-frame clones only, minus some. The sample lists some 35,000 clones; roughly 77% were seen once. The specimen sequenced was gut tissue. Receptors originate from a boy aged 5 to 17 with mild ulcerative colitis. Both conserved end residues are part of each CDR3. A D gene is named only where the DNA matches it firmly. Rows may omit the clone size; those that give it use once, few, many or a size class.

CDR3nt	CDR3aa	j_gene	v_gene	d_gene	abundance
TGTGCCACCAGCAGAGATCGGGGCCGCTCCTACGAGCAGTACTTC	CATSRDRGRSYEQYF	TRBJ2-7	TRBV15	.	.
TGCGCCAGCAGCCAAGTTGGTATGGGGACAGGAGTGTATTTTGATGAAAAACTGTTTTTT	CASSQVGMGTGVYFDEKLFF	TRBJ1-4	TRBV4-1	TRBD1	.
TGTGCCAGCAGCATCGATGGGACAGGGAATCAGCCCCAGCATTTT	CASSIDGTGNQPQHF	TRBJ1-5	TRBV5-8	TRBD1	few
TGTGCCAGCAGGTTCCGGGGGGCGAATTCACCCCTCCACTTT	CASRFRGANSPLHF	TRBJ1-6	TRBV6-5	.	.
TGTGCCATCAGGGGAGGACGGGCGAACACTGAAGCTTTCTTT	CAIRGGRANTEAFF	TRBJ1-1	TRBV10-3	.	.
TGTGCCAGCAGCCGGAACCGGGACGGCACCTACGAGCAGTACTTC	CASSRNRDGTYEQYF	TRBJ2-7	TRBV7-8	.	.
TGTGCCAGCAGCTTATTTCTTGGGCAGGGGCAAAATTCACCCCTCCACTTT	CASSLFLGQGQNSPLHF	TRBJ1-6	TRBV11-2	.	.
TGTGCCAGCAGTTACTCGACTGGGAACACCGGGGAGCTGTTTTTT	CASSYSTGNTGELFF	TRBJ2-2	TRBV6-5	.	.
TGCGCCAGCAGCCAAGGGGGACACCTCTCTGGGGCCAACGTCCTGACTTTC	CASSQGGHLSGANVLTF	TRBJ2-6	TRBV4-1	.	few
TGTGCCAGTAGGTACTTGGATAGACAGGGTAATCAGCCCCAGCATTTT	CASRYLDRQGNQPQHF	TRBJ1-5	TRBV19	TRBD1	.
TGTGCCAGCAGTGAAGGGCTGGGGGTAACTGAAGCTTTCTTT	CASSEGLGVTEAFF	TRBJ1-1	TRBV2	.	.
TGTGCCAGCGGACGATCAGGGGGCGGCACAGATACGCAGTATTTT	CASGRSGGGTDTQYF	TRBJ2-3	TRBV2	TRBD1	.
TGTGCCAGTAGTCAACAGGGATACAATGAGCAGTTCTTC	CASSQQGYNEQFF	TRBJ2-1	TRBV19	.	.
TGCGCCAGCAGTCCCATGTTGGAAGGGAGCTCCTACGAGCAGTACTTC	CASSPMLEGSSYEQYF	TRBJ2-7	TRBV4-1	.	.
TGTGCCAGCAGTCCGACCACCGGGACAGGGGGAAACTATGGCTACACCTTC	CASSPTTGTGGNYGYTF	TRBJ1-2	TRBV11-2	TRBD1	.
TGTGCCAGCAGCTTACCCTCCGGGACAGACACTGAAGCTTTCTTT	CASSLPSGTDTEAFF	TRBJ1-1	TRBV5-4	TRBD1	.
TGTGCCAGCATGCCGACAGGGGGTCCCTCTGAAGCTTTCTTT	CASMPTGGPSEAFF	TRBJ1-1	TRBV11-2	TRBD1	.
TGTGCCAGCGGAGGACAGCTCTCTGGAAACACCATATATTTT	CASGGQLSGNTIYF	TRBJ1-3	TRBV6-1	.	.
TGTGCCAGCAGCTGGGGGAGAGCACCCCTCCACTTT	CASSWGRAPLHF	TRBJ1-6	TRBV5-6	.	few
TGTGCCAGCCAAGGGGTAGAACAGCCCCAGCATTTT	CASQGVEQPQHF	TRBJ1-5	TRBV6-1	.	.
TGTGCCAGCAGTCTCCACGTGGTGAACACTGAAGCTTTCTTT	CASSLHVVNTEAFF	TRBJ1-1	TRBV6-1	.	.
TGTGCCAGCAGATTAAGCGGGGGCACAGATACGCAGTATTTT	CASRLSGGTDTQYF	TRBJ2-3	TRBV7-2	TRBD2	.
TGTGCCAGCAGCCAGGTCGGGTGGGGGACTAGCGAAGAGACCCAGTACTTC	CASSQVGWGTSEETQYF	TRBJ2-5	TRBV4-2	TRBD2	.
TGCGCCAGCCATTCTGGGGGCGTAGGCGGCACTGAAGCTTTCTTT	CASHSGGVGGTEAFF	TRBJ1-1	TRBV5-1	.	once
TGTGCCACCAGCAGTCACTGGGGGGAGACCTACGAGCAGTACTTC	CATSSHWGETYEQYF	TRBJ2-7	TRBV15	.	.
TGTGCCAGCAGTCCGGGACAGGGGGCGAGCTCCTACGAGCAGTACTTC	CASSPGQGASSYEQYF	TRBJ2-7	TRBV27	TRBD1	.
TGTGCCAGCTCACCGACAGGGTTGAACACTGAAGCTTTCTTT	CASSPTGLNTEAFF	TRBJ1-1	TRBV18	TRBD1	.
TGTGCCAGTAGTCCGTCCCCCCTCGGGGGGGCTCAAGAGACCCAGTACTTC	CASSPSPLGGAQETQYF	TRBJ2-5	TRBV19	TRBD2	once
TGTGCCAGCAGCGTGGGGACAGAACTTTATGGCTACACCTTC	CASSVGTELYGYTF	TRBJ1-2	TRBV5-6	TRBD1	.
TGTGCCAGCAGCCCCAGGGGGGCCTACGAGCAGTACTTC	CASSPRGAYEQYF	TRBJ2-7	TRBV7-2	.	.
TGTGCCAGCAGCTTTTCCCGCGGGACAGAGCTTATGAACACTGAAGCTTTCTTT	CASSFSRGTELMNTEAFF	TRBJ1-1	TRBV7-9	TRBD1	.
TGTGCCAGCTCACCACTAGCGGGGGACGAGCAGTACTTC	CASSPLAGDEQYF	TRBJ2-7	TRBV18	TRBD2	.
TGTGCCAGCAGGTTTTCCGGGAACACCGGGGAGCTGTTTTTT	CASRFSGNTGELFF	TRBJ2-2	TRBV9	.	.
TGTGCCAGCAGTGAACGTCGGGGGATTGCAACTAATGAAAAACTGTTTTTT	CASSERRGIATNEKLFF	TRBJ1-4	TRBV6-1	.	.
TGTGCCAGCGGAAGGGTCACTGAAGCTTTCTTT	CASGRVTEAFF	TRBJ1-1	TRBV5-8	.	.
TGCGCCAGCAGCTTTAGGATTTCTTCACCCCTCCACTTT	CASSFRISSPLHF	TRBJ1-6	TRBV5-1	.	.
TGCGCCAGCAGCCAGAGGAGTTGGTGGGGGACCGAGCAGTACTTC	CASSQRSWWGTEQYF	TRBJ2-7	TRBV4-1	.	once
TGTGCCAGCAGTGAAGCCAGTAGGGCCAGGATAAGGGTATGGCTGTTTTTT	CASSEASRARIRVWLFF	TRBJ2-2	TRBV6-1	.	.
TGCGCCAGCAGCTTGGCCAATATCGGGACAGGGGCCCAAAATGAGCAGTTCTTC	CASSLANIGTGAQNEQFF	TRBJ2-1	TRBV5-1	TRBD1	.
TGTGCCAGCAGCGGCCTCCGACCCACTGGAGGCTACACCTTC	CASSGLRPTGGYTF	TRBJ1-2	TRBV5-4	.	.
TGTGCCAGCTCACCACGGAGGGGGGCCGGCAGCTCCTACAATGAGCAGTTCTTC	CASSPRRGAGSSYNEQFF	TRBJ2-1	TRBV18	.	.
TGCGCCAGCAGGAACTCAGGGGGATCCTACAATGAGCAGTTCTTC	CASRNSGGSYNEQFF	TRBJ2-1	TRBV5-1	TRBD1	once
TGTGCCAGCAGCTTAACCCGCGACTCCTACAATGAGCAGTTCTTC	CASSLTRDSYNEQFF	TRBJ2-1	TRBV7-3	.	.
TGTGCCAGCAGCTTAGTGCCGGAGAGAAACACCATATATTTT	CASSLVPERNTIYF	TRBJ1-3	TRBV7-9	.	.
TGCGCCAGCAGCCAAACGAGGGGCGGGTTAGAACGTGAGACCCAGTACTTC	CASSQTRGGLERETQYF	TRBJ2-5	TRBV4-1	.	.
TGTGCCAGCTCTCCCGGGACAGCCTACGAGCAGTACTTC	CASSPGTAYEQYF	TRBJ2-7	TRBV2	TRBD1	.
TGTGCCAGTAGTATAGCGGTCAGGGGATTGGGCACAGATACGCAGTATTTT	CASSIAVRGLGTDTQYF	TRBJ2-3	TRBV19	.	.